The entry below describes one T cell receptor beta chain. Its target is not known. The data were produced by immunoSEQ multiplex PCR, yet TCRdb's version contains in-frame clones alone and is incomplete. Here the sample spans 120,000 or so clones, 90% to 96% being singletons. The entry originates in a study of cytomegalovirus exposure and HLA in healthy donors. Study observations and caveats: A list of 164 TCR beta chains associated with cytomegalovirus was given. A later analysis found first-cohort TCR clusters tended to co-occur in the approximately 120 validation repertoires. Testing in vitro showed a few CMV-associated chains specific for CMV antigens.

Separation from the roughly 700-subject first cohort characterized the approximately 120-subject validation cohort, to which the donors belonged. The CDR3 loop spans 14 amino acids. J lost 12 bases, V lost 3 bases, and 12 bases had no gene match. The germline V gene encodes CDR1 SGHRS and CDR2 YFSETQ. The receptor's source is a man between 18 and 35 years old in good health and CMV-seronegative. The rearrangement uses TRBV5-1 and TRBJ2-7; 10 bases are a match to TRBD2. Specimen: PBMCs. CDR3 residues: CASSSSGSLVGRYF. The CDR3 DNA reads as TGCGCCAGCAGCTCTAGCGGGAGTTTGGTCGGACGGTACTTC.